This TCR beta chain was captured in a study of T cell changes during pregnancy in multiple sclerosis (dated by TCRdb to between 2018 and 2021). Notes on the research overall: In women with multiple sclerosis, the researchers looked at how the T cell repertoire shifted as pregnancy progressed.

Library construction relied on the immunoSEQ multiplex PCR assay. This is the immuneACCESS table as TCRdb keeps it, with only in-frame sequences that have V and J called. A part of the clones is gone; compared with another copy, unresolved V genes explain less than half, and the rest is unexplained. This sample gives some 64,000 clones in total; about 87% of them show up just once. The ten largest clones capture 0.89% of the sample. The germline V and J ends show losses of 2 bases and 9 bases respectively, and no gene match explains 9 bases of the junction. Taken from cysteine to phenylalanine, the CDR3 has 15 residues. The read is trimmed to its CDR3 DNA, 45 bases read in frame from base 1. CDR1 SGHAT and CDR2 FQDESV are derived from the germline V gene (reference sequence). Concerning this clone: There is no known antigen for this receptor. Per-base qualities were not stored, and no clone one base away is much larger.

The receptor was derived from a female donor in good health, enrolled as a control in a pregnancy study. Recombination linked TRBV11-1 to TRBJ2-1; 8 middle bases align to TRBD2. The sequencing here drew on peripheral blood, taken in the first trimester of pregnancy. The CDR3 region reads CASSLRAVLAAEQFF. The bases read TGTGCCAGCAGCTTAAGGGCCGTACTAGCGGCTGAGCAGTTCTTC.